The 7 T cell receptor beta chains below were found in one sample sequenced in a study of cytotoxic CD8 clonotypes in ibrutinib-treated CLL. Repertoires were generated with immunoSEQ multiplex PCR, while TCRdb's copy carries only in-frame clones and drops some. The repertoire holds around 140,000 clones, with around 76% as singletons. Here the sequenced sample was PBMCs, taken after 24 months of ibrutinib treatment. These receptors all stem from a human donor with chronic lymphocytic leukemia.

V and J are TRBV7-3 and TRBJ2-3; TRBD1 might be the D (6 bases). This CDR3 contains 13 residues. CDR1 and CDR2 (germline): SGHTA, FQGTGA. Between the trimmed V and J ends, which lost 1 base and 5 bases, there was a span of 7 bases. The CDR3 reads CASSLRGLDTQYF. The CDR3 bases are TGTGCCAGCAGCTTAAGGGGGCTAGATACGCAGTATTTT.

This clone showed up just a few times. This rearrangement joins TRBV7-2 to TRBJ2-1, with TRBD2 matching over 7 bases. Germline CDR1 and CDR2: SGHTA and FQGNSA. With V trimmed by 5 bases and J by 8 bases, 12 bases remained unmatched. The CDR3 length is 15 residues. In DNA form, the CDR3 reads TGTGCCAGCAGCCTCGGACTAGTCTTGTTCGATGAGCAGTTCTTC. Its protein product is CASSLGLVLFDEQFF.

This clone was detected only a few times. The CDR3 region is CASSLLGSETQYF. CDR3 sequence (DNA): TGTGCCAGCAGTTTGTTGGGGTCGGAGACCCAGTACTTC. The V call is TRBV27, the J call TRBJ2-5; D is unresolved. V shed 3 bases and J shed 5 bases, with 10 bases lying between them. Per germline, CDR1 MNHEY and CDR2 SMNVEV (reference sequence). This CDR3 has 13 residues.

The chain has TRBV11-2 and TRBJ2-3; TRBD2 agrees at 10 bases. Germline trimming cut 5 bases from V and 5 bases from J; bases unmatched to any gene: 4. Per germline, CDR1 SGHAT and CDR2 FQNNGV. This CDR3 region has 14 residues. CDR3 nucleotide sequence: TGTGCCAGCAGCCCAAGGACTAGCGGAGATACGCAGTATTTT. Encoded protein: CASSPRTSGDTQYF.

This chain uses TRBV11-2 with TRBJ1-1, with D possibly matching TRBD1 (5 bases). Germline assignment: CDR1 SGHAT and CDR2 FQNNGV. The CDR3 length is 12 residues. Between the trimmed V and J ends, which lost 4 bases and 5 bases, there was a span of 8 bases. The chain's CDR3 is CASSSGQTEAFF. The DNA of the CDR3 is TGTGCCAGCAGCTCCGGACAAACTGAAGCTTTCTTT.

Notes on this clone: Within the sample, other DNA sequences also encode this same CDR3. The chain has TRBV11-3 and TRBJ2-5; D is tentatively TRBD1 or TRBD2 (6 bases each). V lost 1 base, J lost 2 bases, and 11 bases lay in between. The CDR3 has 15 amino acids. CDR1 and CDR2 from the germline V gene are SGHNT and YENEEA. CDR3 sequence reads: CASSLGGGQQETQYF. In nucleotides, the CDR3 is TGTGCCAGCAGCTTAGGGGGAGGACAGCAAGAGACCCAGTACTTC.

This clone was detected once. The V call is TRBV18, the J call TRBJ2-3, with D possibly being TRBD2 (6 bases). Trimming cost V 1 base and J 3 bases, with 11 bases left between them. Germline V gene sequence: CDR1 KGHSH, CDR2 LQKENI. The CDR3 consists of 15 residues. As DNA, the CDR3 is TGTGCCAGCTCACCACGGGCGGGACCTACAGATACGCAGTATTTT. It translates to CASSPRAGPTDTQYF.